The rows below give T cell receptor beta chains drawn from one sample of a study of cytomegalovirus exposure and HLA in healthy donors. The protocol was immunoSEQ multiplex PCR, while the TCRdb copy is restricted to in-frame clones and leaves out a portion. The sample has approximately 150,000 clones; 70% to 90% are singletons. The sequencing sample was made of PBMCs. The receptors originated from a woman between 40 and 55 years old in good health and CMV-seronegative. Both conserved end residues are part of each CDR3. D genes are given only for firm matches. A row's size may be missing; if present it is once, few, many or a size class.

once TRBD1 TRBJ2-3 TRBV5-1 CASSLGRTGGLDTQYF TGCGCCAGCAGCTTGGGCCGGACAGGGGGTTTAGATACGCAGTATTTT
- TRBD1 TRBJ1-5 TRBV6-5 CASSRQGGQPQHF TGTGCCAGCAGCAGACAGGGCGGTCAGCCCCAGCATTTT
- - TRBJ1-1 TRBV13 CASTSPDTPNTEAFF TGTGCCAGCACGAGTCCAGACACGCCAAACACTGAAGCTTTCTTT
- - TRBJ1-2 TRBV5-1 CASSSGGGLYGYTF TGCGCCAGCAGCTCGGGGGGCGGCCTCTATGGCTACACCTTC
- TRBD2 TRBJ2-7 TRBV28 CASSFGAASGRGTYEQYF TGTGCCAGCAGTTTCGGGGCAGCTAGCGGGAGGGGTACTTACGAGCAGTACTTC
- TRBD1 TRBJ1-6 TRBV28 CASSLMGQGASNSPLHF TGTGCCAGCAGTTTGATGGGACAGGGGGCGAGTAATTCACCCCTCCACTTT
- TRBD2 TRBJ2-1 TRBV19 CASSPLAGNEQFF TGTGCCAGTAGTCCTCTAGCGGGGAATGAGCAGTTCTTC
- - TRBJ1-2 TRBV6-5 CASSTPGTPYGYTF TGTGCCAGCAGTACCCCCGGGACACCATACGGCTACACCTTC
- - TRBJ2-1 TRBV11-2 CASSLVLVAFNEQFF TGTGCCAGCAGCTTAGTTTTAGTTGCTTTCAATGAGCAGTTCTTC
- TRBD2 TRBJ2-3 TRBV15 CASGAGGTDTQYF TGTGCCAGTGGAGCGGGAGGCACAGATACGCAGTATTTT
- - TRBJ1-4 TRBV6-5 CASSSQHEKLFF TGTGCCAGCAGTTCCCAACACGAAAAACTGTTTTTT
- TRBD2 TRBJ2-7 TRBV9 CASSVWSGGSEQYF TGTGCCAGCAGCGTCTGGTCGGGCGGGAGTGAGCAGTACTTC
- - TRBJ2-2 TRBV2 CASRDSYANTGELFF TGTGCCAGCAGGGACTCCTACGCGAACACCGGGGAGCTGTTTTTT
- - TRBJ2-2 TRBV5-1 CASSLEFPRGELFF TGCGCCAGCAGCTTGGAATTTCCCCGCGGGGAGCTGTTTTTT
- TRBD1 TRBJ2-1 TRBV5-1 CASSLGQGADNEQFF TGCGCCAGCAGCTTGGGACAGGGGGCGGACAATGAGCAGTTCTTC
- TRBD1 TRBJ1-1 TRBV19 CASRRRTGALNTEAFF TGTGCCAGTAGACGTCGGACAGGAGCTTTGAACACTGAAGCTTTCTTT
- - TRBJ1-5 TRBV28 CASSVSGGWEPQHF TGTGCCAGCAGTGTAAGCGGGGGTTGGGAGCCCCAGCATTTT
- TRBD1 TRBJ2-7 TRBV7-9 CASSPRDRDYEQYF TGTGCCAGCAGCCCCCGGGACAGGGACTACGAGCAGTACTTC
- - TRBJ2-1 TRBV11-3 CASSSSPSSELNEQFF TGTGCCAGCAGCTCCAGCCCTAGCTCGGAGCTGAATGAGCAGTTCTTC
once TRBD2 TRBJ2-3 TRBV5-5 CASSLGLADTDTQYF TGTGCCAGCAGCTTGGGACTAGCGGACACAGATACGCAGTATTTT
- TRBD1 TRBJ2-7 TRBV5-1 CASSRQGISDEQYF TGCGCCAGCAGCCGACAGGGGATAAGTGACGAGCAGTACTTC
- TRBD2 TRBJ2-5 TRBV27 CAGPGTSGNQPKRSQYF TGTGCCGGTCCCGGGACTAGCGGGAACCAACCCAAGAGATCCCAGTACTTC
- - TRBJ1-3 TRBV6-1 CASRQGRAGNTIYF TGTGCCAGCAGGCAAGGGAGGGCTGGAAACACCATATATTTT
- - TRBJ2-5 TRBV10-3 CAIGGSGQETQYF TGTGCCATCGGAGGTAGCGGACAAGAGACCCAGTACTTC
- - TRBJ2-1 TRBV29-1 CSVDGGQGARAFLNEQFF TGCAGCGTTGATGGGGGACAAGGGGCTCGGGCGTTCCTCAATGAGCAGTTCTTC
- TRBD2 TRBJ2-1 TRBV28 CARSPGLGGGGEFF TGTGCCCGCAGTCCGGGACTAGGTGGTGGGGGAGAGTTCTTC
- - TRBJ2-1 TRBV19 CASSIQGNYNEQFF TGTGCCAGTAGTATACAGGGGAACTACAATGAGCAGTTCTTC